This T cell receptor (beta chain) was sequenced during a study of T cell responses to AZD1222 COVID-19 vaccine. Whole-study context: It was second doses at about 4 or about 12 weeks that were pooled.

Comments on this clone: Its target is not known.

Between the trimmed V and J ends, which lost 1 base and 1 base, there was a span of 10 bases. CDR3 size: 15 residues. Germline V CDR1 and CDR2: SEHNR, FQNEAQ (reference sequence). Study findings and constraints: Only after the peak T cell response were repertoires sampled. Donors skewed white British and female; clonal diversity was possibly underestimated. Once two AZD1222 doses were given, Spike-specific TCR breadth and depth went up.

The repertoire was sequenced with immunoSEQ multiplex PCR; TCRdb's copy has only in-frame clones and lacks some. The sample lists around 120,000 clones; roughly 90% were seen once. This sequence originates from an adult in good health. The source material was peripheral blood, sampled on day 0 of AZD1222 vaccination. The chain uses TRBV7-9 and TRBJ2-5, with D unresolved. The CDR3 DNA follows: TGTGCCAGCAGCTTAGGTCCCACAACCCAAGAGACCCAGTACTTC. Its translation: CASSLGPTTQETQYF.